The 10 T cell receptor beta chains below were found in one sample sequenced in a study of blood T cell repertoires in COVID-19. TCRdb's copy holds only in-frame clones and misses some; the assay was immunoSEQ multiplex PCR. The repertoire has 50,000 or so clones, roughly four fifths of them found once; the top ten carry more than 9%. Sequencing input: peripheral blood. These TCRs come from an elderly man with COVID-19, enrolled during active disease.

The V and J genes are TRBV6-2 or TRBV6-3 and TRBJ2-5; no reliable D call. The CDR3 contains 11 residues. V was shortened by 2 bases and J by 7 bases, with 5 bases between the two germline ends. The germline V gene encodes CDR1 MNHEY and CDR2 SVGEGT. The CDR3 region is CASSYGGTQYF. As DNA, the CDR3 is TGTGCCAGCAGTTACGGCGGGACCCAGTACTTC.

The CDR3 here is CAWSLAAYGYTF. The DNA for the CDR3 is TGTGCCTGGAGCCTGGCAGCGTATGGCTACACCTTC. The V gene is TRBV30, the J gene TRBJ1-2; D call uncertain. V was pared by 3 bases and J by 5 bases, with 10 bases between. The CDR3 spans 12 residues. From germline, CDR1 is GTSNPN and CDR2 SVGIG (reference sequence).

This rearrangement joins TRBV7-7 to TRBJ2-3; 8 positions agree with TRBD1. J was trimmed by 3 bases and V by 5 bases; bases with no gene match: 4. Germline V lookup: CDR1 SSHAT, CDR2 FNYEAQ (reference sequence). CDR3 size: 14 residues. CDR3 region: CASSKTGGTDTQYF. DNA of the CDR3: TGTGCCAGCAGCAAAACAGGGGGGACAGATACGCAGTATTTT.

The rearrangement joins TRBV30 to TRBJ1-2; possibly TRBD1 for D (6 bases). Germline values: CDR1 GTSNPN, CDR2 SVGIG (reference sequence). Trimming pared 3 bases from V and 5 bases from J, leaving 22 bases between. CDR3 size: 16 residues. The DNA of the CDR3 is TGTGCCTGGAGCCCCAGGGGTACAGAGCGGCCTTATGGCTACACCTTC. It codes for CAWSPRGTERPYGYTF.

V is TRBV28 and J is TRBJ2-3, with D tentatively TRBD2 (6 bases). CDR3 length equals 13 residues. Germline assignment: CDR1 MDHEN and CDR2 SYDVKM. V was shortened by 3 bases and J by 4 bases, with 8 bases between the two germline ends. The CDR3 is CASSFGGADTQYF. The CDR3 bases are TGTGCCAGCAGTTTCGGGGGTGCAGATACGCAGTATTTT.

This sequence joins TRBV4-3 and TRBJ1-4, with no clear D. Per the germline V gene, CDR1 is LGHNA and CDR2 is YSLEER. The CDR3 extends over 13 amino acids. Trimming cost V 0 bases and J 7 bases, with 6 bases left between them. The CDR3 DNA is TGCGCCAGCAGCCAAGATTTGAGTGAAAAACTGTTTTTT. Its protein is CASSQDLSEKLFF.

In this sample, this clone turned up a few times. Here the CDR3 reads CASSQGYPGQPCLTTYEQYV. In nucleotides, the CDR3 is TGTGCCAGCAGCCAAGGATATCCGGGACAGCCTTGTCTCACTACCTACGAGCAGTACGTC. This rearrangement joins TRBV3-1 (or the pseudogene TRBV3-2) to TRBJ2-7; 7 nucleotides align to TRBD1. The CDR3 spans 20 residues. Trimming at V came to 1 base and at J to 2 bases, leaving 20 bases not matched to a gene. CDR1 is LGHDT and CDR2 is YNNKEL in the germline V gene (reference sequence).

This chain connects TRBV18 to TRBJ1-5, with D possibly being TRBD1 (6 bases). Germline V gene sequence: CDR1 KGHSH, CDR2 LQKENI. The CDR3 is made up of 16 amino acids. Trimming took 4 bases from V and 8 from J, leaving 21 bases between them. This CDR3 is CASSRSLTGFGEPQHF. CDR3 sequence (DNA): TGTGCCAGCTCACGAAGCCTTACAGGGTTCGGGGAGCCCCAGCATTTT.

The J gene is TRBJ1-4, the V gene TRBV30, with 10 bases identical to TRBD1. J gave up 7 bases and V 1 base, and 6 bases lay outside the gene matches. The germline CDR1 and CDR2 sequences are GTSNPN and SVGIG (reference sequence). The CDR3 consists of 15 residues. Written as DNA, the CDR3 is TGTGCCTGGAGTGAAATCTGGACAGGGGGTGAAAAACTGTTTTTT. As protein: CAWSEIWTGGEKLFF.

The chain is built from TRBV27 and TRBJ2-1; D gene unclear. The V gene's germline CDR1 is MNHEY and CDR2 SMNVEV (reference sequence). Trimming took 3 bases from V and 0 from J, leaving 12 bases between them. The CDR3 contains 16 residues. CDR3 in amino acids: CASSFRSLSSYNEQFF. Here the CDR3 DNA reads TGTGCCAGCAGTTTTAGGAGCCTCAGCTCCTACAATGAGCAGTTCTTC.